The 7 T cell receptor beta chains reported below all come from one sample, sequenced in a study of blood T cell repertoires in COVID-19. The protocol was immunoSEQ multiplex PCR, while the TCRdb copy is restricted to in-frame clones and leaves out a portion. Of about 68,000 clones detected, approximately 90% appear once; the ten largest clones hold about 2.9%. The material sequenced was peripheral blood. These receptors were collected from a man aged 50-60 years with acute or convalescent COVID-19.

The CDR3 sequence is CASSYGTGLTWGYTF. For the CDR3, the DNA is TGTGCCAGCAGTTACGGGACAGGTTTAACCTGGGGCTACACCTTC. The gene calls are TRBV5-4 and TRBJ1-2; 8 nucleotides match TRBD1. Germline trimming cut 5 bases from V and 8 bases from J; bases unmatched to any gene: 14. Germline V gene sequence: CDR1 SGHNT, CDR2 YYREEE (reference sequence). The CDR3 loop spans 15 amino acids.

This clone was counted a single time. V is TRBV29-1 and J is TRBJ2-1; D is perhaps TRBD2 (6 bases). V was pared by 6 bases and J by 8 bases, with 17 bases between. CDR1 and CDR2 from the germline V gene are SQVTM and ANQGSEA. The CDR3 is 13 residues long. CDR3 sequence (DNA): TGCAGCGTACTAAAGGGGACTCTGGATGAGCAGTTCTTC. Protein: CSVLKGTLDEQFF.

This clone showed up just a few times. This sequence joins TRBV5-1 and TRBJ2-3; the match to TRBD2 covers 10 bases. CDR3 length equals 14 residues. The V gene end was trimmed by 3 bases and the J gene end by 4 bases; junction bases not matched to a gene: 2. Germline-derived CDR1 and CDR2 are SGHRS and YFSETQ. The CDR3 sequence: CASSSSGSSDTQYF. CDR3 nucleotides: TGCGCCAGCAGCTCTAGCGGGAGTTCAGATACGCAGTATTTT.

The chain carries TRBV20-1 and TRBJ2-7, with D uncertain. The germline CDR1 and CDR2 sequences are DFQATT and SNEGSKA (reference sequence). The germline V and J ends were trimmed by 3 bases and 4 bases, with 19 bases remaining between them. This CDR3 region has 15 residues. The CDR3 DNA reads as TGCAGTGCTAGTGTTCAGACTCCATACGCATACGAGCAGTACTTC. This codes for CSASVQTPYAYEQYF.

The sample holds one count of this clone. This chain connects TRBV3-1 (or the pseudogene TRBV3-2) to TRBJ2-6, with D possibly being TRBD1 (5 bases). V was clipped by 2 bases and J by 0 bases, with 11 bases between them. Germline assignment: CDR1 LGHDT and CDR2 YNNKEL (reference sequence). The CDR3 is 17 amino acids. The CDR3 loop reads CASSQILDNSGANVLTF. The DNA of the CDR3 is TGTGCCAGCAGCCAAATCCTGGACAACTCTGGGGCCAACGTCCTGACTTTC.

The V call is TRBV30, the J call TRBJ1-1; TRBD1 matches 8 bases. Germline loops: CDR1 GTSNPN, CDR2 SVGIG (reference sequence). This CDR3 is 13 amino acids long. The junction had 6 bases not matched to a gene; V was cut back by 3 bases and J by 6 bases. Here the CDR3 reads CAWSQGALSEAFF. CDR3 bases: TGTGCCTGGAGCCAGGGGGCTTTGTCTGAAGCTTTCTTT.

This clone was observed a handful of times. The gene calls are TRBV4-2 and TRBJ1-4; 10 nucleotides align to TRBD1. This CDR3 is built from 15 residues. J gave up 8 bases and V 3 bases, and 6 bases lay outside the gene matches. The germline CDR1 and CDR2 sequences are LGHNA and YNFKEQ. In DNA form, the CDR3 reads TGTGCCAGCAGCCAGGCCGGGACAGGGGAGGAAAAACTGTTTTTT. The encoded protein is CASSQAGTGEEKLFF.